This T cell receptor (beta chain) originates from a study of blood T cell repertoires in COVID-19. Per the original data handling: It was from reference gene primer amplification that nucleated cell counts were estimated. The repertoire was sequenced with immunoSEQ multiplex PCR; TCRdb's copy has only in-frame clones and lacks some. The DNA was the basis for D and trimming; V, J and clone size are from that table. The table lists 200,000 to 250,000 clones, approximately 80% of them singletons. Either two negative PCRs, clearance, or symptom resolution qualified Cohort 3 donors as recovered. In germline, CDR1 is MNHEY, CDR2 SVGEGT. CDR3 length: 13 amino acids. Between the trimmed V and J ends, which lost 3 bases and 7 bases, there was a span of 10 bases.

V is TRBV6-2 or TRBV6-3 and J is TRBJ1-5, with unresolved D. The source of this sequence is a man aged 40-50 years who had recovered from COVID-19. Sequencing input: PBMCs or T cells enriched from blood (not recorded which). The CDR3 DNA reads as TGTGCCAGCAGTTATGATCCGGGACAGCCCCAGCATTTT. This encodes CASSYDPGQPQHF.